These 28 T cell receptor beta chains originate from one sample sequenced in a study of T cells in Graves' hyperthyroidism and ophthalmopathy. The TCR beta CDR3 regions underwent amplification using RNA transcripts as the source. RT-PCR in the first round (using the HTBI primer set) targeted the TCR CDR3. TCRdb fed the multiplex PCR reads into MiXCR, producing one record per CDR3 protein. The sample lists under 350,000 distinct CDR3 sequences, roughly 18% occurring once. Sequencing was carried out using blood. The receptors here all came from a woman in her forties or fifties with Graves' hyperthyroidism.

In this sample, this clonotype turned up a few times. The V call is TRBV3-1, the J call TRBJ1-2; 7 nucleotides match TRBD1. Germline-derived CDR1 and CDR2 are LGHDT and YNNKEL (reference sequence). Germline trimming cut 7 bases from V and 4 bases from J; bases unmatched to any gene: 12. The CDR3 runs to 15 residues. The CDR3 DNA follows: TGTGCCAGCACAGGGGGGCCCCACCCCACCTATGGCTACACCTTC. Protein product: CASTGGPHPTYGYTF.

The sample holds many counts of this clonotype. This chain joins TRBV28 and TRBJ2-7; 7 nucleotides align to TRBD2. CDR3 length: 14 amino acids. V trimming: 6 bases; J trimming: 1 base; junction bases outside the gene matches: 6. Germline CDR1 is MDHEN and CDR2 is SYDVKM. The CDR3 reads CASSVAAGSYEQYF. The DNA of the CDR3 is TGTGCCAGCAGCGTGGCAGCGGGATCCTACGAGCAGTACTTC.

With regard to this clonotype: This may be a read error, as it is one base from a much larger clone. This chain links TRBV2 with TRBJ2-5; 8 bases agree with TRBD2. This CDR3 has 14 residues. From germline, CDR1 is SNHLY and CDR2 FYNNEI. V trimming: 4 bases; J trimming: 9 bases; junction bases outside the gene matches: 10. CDR3 sequence (DNA): TGTGCCAGCAGTGCAATCGGAGGGCGGGAGGCCCAGTACTTC. Encoded protein: CASSAIGGREAQYF.

This clonotype came up many times. The gene calls are TRBV11-2 and TRBJ1-5, with unresolved D. Germline lookup yields CDR1 SGHAT and CDR2 FQNNGV. The length of the CDR3 is 15 residues. Trimming cost V 1 base and J 2 bases, with 9 bases left between them. CDR3 region: CASSLGQVGNQPQHF. The CDR3 bases are TGTGCCAGCAGCTTAGGGCAGGTTGGCAATCAGCCCCAGCATTTT.

In this sample, this clonotype turned up many times. The chain joins TRBV2 to TRBJ1-1; unclear D gene. Per the germline V gene, CDR1 is SNHLY and CDR2 is FYNNEI. V shed 5 bases and J shed 1 base, with 8 bases lying between them. This CDR3 spans 13 amino acids. CDR3 DNA sequence: TGTGCCAGCAGTTCTCAGGAGAACACTGAAGCTTTCTTT. Residues: CASSSQENTEAFF.

This clonotype was counted only a few times. The chain has TRBV20-1 and TRBJ2-3, with TRBD2 identical over 11 bases. This CDR3 has 16 amino acids. Germline values: CDR1 DFQATT, CDR2 SNEGSKA (reference sequence). Trimming took 7 bases from V and 0 from J; bases not matched to a gene: 9. CDR3 coding DNA: TGCAGTGGTAACGCTGGACTAGCGGGTAGCACAGATACGCAGTATTTT. It codes for CSGNAGLAGSTDTQYF.

Ten or more counts support this clonotype. The chain combines TRBV2 with TRBJ2-1; 8 bases match TRBD1. Germline V gene data show CDR1 as SNHLY and CDR2 as FYNNEI. The trim removed 5 bases at V and 6 bases at J, leaving 3 bases unmatched. This CDR3 contains 13 residues. CDR3 nucleotide sequence: TGTGCCAGCAGTTACGGACAGGGCAATGAGCAGTTCTTC. Amino acid sequence: CASSYGQGNEQFF.

The chain employs TRBV6-1 and TRBJ2-3; D unclear. Germline V gene sequence: CDR1 MNHNS, CDR2 SASEGT. Trimming took off 2 bases at V and 6 bases at J, with 12 bases between the two ends. This CDR3 spans 14 amino acids. The CDR3: CASSESLSFDTQYF. The DNA of the CDR3 is TGTGCCAGCAGTGAATCTTTGTCTTTCGATACGCAGTATTTT.

The V gene is TRBV6-6, the J gene TRBJ1-6, with D unresolved. The CDR3 covers 15 residues. V lost 0 bases and J lost 5, with 8 bases in between. The germline gives CDR1 MNHNY, CDR2 SVGAGI (reference sequence). The CDR3 loop reads CASSYSIGDNSPLHF. The CDR3 nucleotides read TGTGCCAGCAGTTACTCGATCGGGGATAATTCACCCCTCCACTTT.

This clonotype was counted ten times or more. V and J are TRBV2 and TRBJ1-2; D call uncertain. With 4 bases removed from V and 1 base from J, the gap between germline ends came to 10 bases. CDR1 and CDR2 (germline): SNHLY, FYNNEI. This CDR3 is built from 14 residues. The CDR3 loop is CASSAAGGNYGYTF. DNA of the CDR3: TGTGCCAGCAGTGCGGCAGGAGGTAACTATGGCTACACCTTC.

The V gene is TRBV4-2, the J gene TRBJ2-3; D remains unclear. The CDR3 is made up of 13 amino acids. The germline V gene has CDR1 LGHNA and CDR2 YNFKEQ. With 0 bases removed from V and 5 bases from J, the gap between germline ends came to 6 bases. The CDR3 here is CASSQERRDTQYF. The DNA of the CDR3 is TGTGCCAGCAGCCAAGAGAGGAGAGATACGCAGTATTTT.

This clonotype has only a few counts. The rearrangement links TRBV5-5 to TRBJ2-1; unclear D gene. With 5 bases removed from V and 0 bases from J, the gap between germline ends came to 9 bases. This CDR3 has 14 residues. Germline assignment: CDR1 SGHKS and CDR2 YYEKEE (reference sequence). CDR3 sequence reads: CASRVLVSYNEQFF. The CDR3 DNA sequence: TGTGCCAGCAGGGTACTGGTCTCCTACAATGAGCAGTTCTTC. Drawing the rest from reference TRBV5-5 and TRBJ2-1, the complete variable domain is DAGVTQSPTHLIKTRGQQVTLRCSPISGHKSVSWYQQVLGQGPQFIFQYYEKEERGRGNFPDRFSARQFPNYSSELNVNALLLGDSALYLCASRVLVSYNEQFFGPGTRLTVL.

The table lists this clonotype with many counts. V is TRBV7-8 and J is TRBJ2-3; D is possibly TRBD1 (5 bases). CDR3 length equals 16 residues. Trimming pared 2 bases from V and 3 bases from J, leaving 15 bases between. Germline assignment: CDR1 SGHVS and CDR2 FQNEAQ. CDR3 loop: CASSLNAAGSTDTQYF. CDR3 coding DNA: TGTGCCAGCAGCTTAAATGCGGCAGGGTCGACAGATACGCAGTATTTT.

The genes are TRBV5-1 and TRBJ2-1; 7 positions agree with TRBD2. Germline CDR1 SGHRS, CDR2 YFSETQ. J was trimmed by 0 bases and V by 0 bases; bases with no gene match: 6. The CDR3 loop spans 17 amino acids. The CDR3 protein is CASSLGLAESSYNEQFF. The CDR3 nucleotides are TGCGCCAGCAGCTTGGGGCTAGCGGAGAGCTCCTACAATGAGCAGTTCTTC.

In its sample, this clonotype was seen many times. CDR3 sequence reads: CASSSSGKETQYF. As DNA, the CDR3 is TGTGCCAGCAGCTCCTCGGGGAAAGAGACCCAGTACTTC. The V call is TRBV7-2, the J call TRBJ2-5; perhaps TRBD2 as D (5 bases). Trimming cost V 4 bases and J 3 bases, with 9 bases left between them. Germline V gene data show CDR1 as SGHTA and CDR2 as FQGNSA. The length of the CDR3 is 13 residues.

This clonotype was observed many times. This chain uses TRBV6-1 with TRBJ1-2; perhaps TRBD1 as D (6 bases). The CDR3 runs to 13 residues. V shed 5 bases and J shed 2 bases, with 9 bases lying between them. Germline lookup yields CDR1 MNHNS and CDR2 SASEGT. The CDR3 bases are TGTGCCAGCAGTCCCACAGGGAACTATGGCTACACCTTC. This translates into CASSPTGNYGYTF.

The chain uses TRBV14 and TRBJ2-7, with D maybe TRBD1 (6 bases). This CDR3 is 15 amino acids long. The V end was cut by 1 base, the J end by 5 bases, with 15 bases between. Germline CDR1 and CDR2: SGHDN and FVKESK. The CDR3 spells CASSQVLTGTHEQYF. The CDR3 nucleotides are TGTGCCAGCAGCCAAGTTTTGACAGGCACTCACGAGCAGTACTTC.

The gene calls are TRBV10-3 and TRBJ2-2, with 9 bases matching TRBD2. V trimming: 3 bases; J trimming: 1 base; junction bases outside the gene matches: 3. Germline V CDR1 and CDR2: ENHRY, SYGVKD. This CDR3 comprises 16 residues. CDR3 sequence (DNA): TGTGCCATCAGTGACGTAGCGGGGGAGAACACCGGGGAGCTGTTTTTT. It specifies CAISDVAGENTGELFF.

V and J are TRBV6-2 or TRBV6-3 and TRBJ2-3; 11 nucleotides line up with TRBD2. CDR1 is MNHEY and CDR2 is SVGEGT in the germline V gene. Trimming at V came to 0 bases and at J to 7 bases, leaving 9 bases not matched to a gene. The CDR3 is 17 amino acids. The CDR3: CASSYSTDSGGANTQYF. The CDR3 DNA is TGTGCCAGCAGTTACTCGACGGATAGCGGGGGGGCTAATACGCAGTATTTT.

This chain uses TRBV7-3 with TRBJ2-2; unclear D gene. The CDR3 totals 15 residues. The germline V and J ends were trimmed by 0 bases and 1 base, with 6 bases remaining between them. The germline V gene encodes CDR1 SGHTA and CDR2 FQGTGA. CDR3 in amino acids: CASSLTTLNTGELFF. DNA of the CDR3: TGTGCCAGCAGCTTAACGACCCTGAACACCGGGGAGCTGTTTTTT.

This clonotype was seen ten or more times. The chain has TRBV11-2 and TRBJ2-3, with D possibly being TRBD2 (6 bases). There are 16 residues in the CDR3. The germline V gene has CDR1 SGHAT and CDR2 FQNNGV. The V and J ends lost 1 base and 2 bases respectively, with 13 bases between them. The CDR3 loop is CASSLVASAYTDTQYF. In nucleotides, the CDR3 is TGTGCCAGCAGCTTAGTTGCTAGCGCCTACACAGATACGCAGTATTTT.

This clonotype was seen more than once but under ten times. The chain carries TRBV6-1 and TRBJ1-4; D gene unclear. V was shortened by 5 bases and J by 4 bases, with 8 bases between the two germline ends. This CDR3 is 13 amino acids long. Per germline, CDR1 MNHNS and CDR2 SASEGT. The CDR3 coding sequence is TGTGCCAGCAGTAGACGGAATAATGAAAAACTGTTTTTT. It encodes CASSRRNNEKLFF.

As concerns this clonotype: This CDR3 fails to terminate in the conserved phenylalanine or tryptophan, so it likely reflects a read error. The J gene is TRBJ1-4, the V gene TRBV12-3 or TRBV12-4, with unresolved D. V lost 0 bases and J 5 bases, leaving 4 bases between the germline ends. The CDR3 loop spans 13 amino acids. CDR3 nucleotide sequence: TGTGCCAGCAGTTTAGCAGTGAATGAAAAACTGTTTCTT. Translated, it gives CASSLAVNEKLFL.

Only one count was recorded for this clonotype. This may arise from a read error, as a much more abundant clone is one base away. The chain uses TRBV3-1 and TRBJ2-3; no reliable D call. CDR3 length: 12 residues. Germline-derived CDR1 and CDR2 are LGHDT and YNNKEL (reference sequence). Trimming cost V 3 bases and J 2 bases, with 3 bases left between them. CDR3 DNA sequence: TGTGCCAGCAGCCAGCTCACAGATACGCAGTATTTT. As protein: CASSQLTDTQYF.

In its sample, this clonotype was seen a few times. The gene calls are TRBV6-2 or TRBV6-3 and TRBJ1-1, with D hard to call. The V and J ends lost 0 bases and 0 bases respectively, with 14 bases between them. The CDR3 length is 17 residues. CDR1 is MNHEY, CDR2 SVGEGT, per germline. For the CDR3, the DNA is TGTGCCAGCAGTTACTCGATCTCCCGGACGGTGAACACTGAAGCTTTCTTT. It encodes CASSYSISRTVNTEAFF.

This clonotype was seen a handful of times. The chain joins TRBV12-3 or TRBV12-4 to TRBJ1-4; 9 bases map to TRBD1. J gave up 9 bases and V 2 bases, and 7 bases lay outside the gene matches. CDR3 length equals 15 residues. CDR3 sequence (DNA): TGTGCCAGCAGTTTACGGGGGACAGGGACGCAAAAACTGTTTTTT. Amino acid sequence: CASSLRGTGTQKLFF.

V and J are TRBV6-1 and TRBJ1-6; D gene unclear. Trimming removed 6 bases from V and 0 bases from J, with 12 bases in between. Germline lookup yields CDR1 MNHNS and CDR2 SASEGT. The length of the CDR3 is 16 residues. The DNA of the CDR3 is TGTGCCAGCAGCGAGTATGCGAGCTCCTATAATTCACCCCTCCACTTT. Translating gives CASSEYASSYNSPLHF.

The V call is TRBV2, the J call TRBJ2-7; no clear D. V dropped 3 bases and J dropped 3 bases, with 3 bases sitting between them. CDR3 length equals 11 residues. CDR1 is SNHLY, CDR2 FYNNEI, per germline. The CDR3 DNA sequence: TGTGCCAGCAGTGAGTACTACGAGCAGTACTTC. Translated: CASSEYYEQYF. Variable domain in full (rest from reference TRBV2 and TRBJ2-7): EPEVTQTPSHQVTQMGQEVILRCVPISNHLYFYWYRQILGQKVEFLVSFYNNEISEKSEIFDDQFSVERPDGSNFTLKIRSTKLEDSAMYFCASSEYYEQYFGPGTRLTVT.